The 25 T cell receptor beta chains reported below all come from one sample, sequenced in a study of blood T cell repertoires in COVID-19. Generated by immunoSEQ multiplex PCR, the TCRdb table keeps only in-frame clones and is missing some. The sample records some 400,000 clones, around nine tenths being singletons. Sequencing was done on a sample of peripheral blood. These receptors were collected from a human donor in a cohort sampled during active COVID-19.

The V call is TRBV28, the J call TRBJ2-1, with 7 nucleotides matching TRBD1. This CDR3 comprises 15 residues. The junction had 6 bases not matched to a gene; V was cut back by 5 bases and J by 2 bases. In germline, CDR1 is MDHEN, CDR2 SYDVKM. This CDR3 is CASSGATGPYNEQFF. The CDR3 DNA sequence: TGTGCCAGCAGTGGCGCGACAGGGCCCTACAATGAGCAGTTCTTC.

V is TRBV4-1 and J is TRBJ1-4; tentatively, D is TRBD1 (5 bases). The CDR3 totals 15 residues. V was clipped by 1 base and J by 8 bases, with 14 bases between them. CDR1 is MGHRA, CDR2 YSYEKL, per germline. The CDR3 DNA reads TGCGCCAGCAGCCAAGGGTACAGGCTCCACGAAAAACTGTTTTTT. Amino acid sequence: CASSQGYRLHEKLFF.

The gene calls are TRBV19 and TRBJ2-1, with TRBD2 as a possible D gene (5 bases). The CDR3 is 16 residues long. Trimming stripped 3 bases from V and 1 base from J, with 13 bases between. Germline V CDR1 and CDR2: LNHDA, SQIVND (reference sequence). The CDR3 reads CASSIQFGVSYNEQFF. The DNA for the CDR3 is TGTGCCAGTAGTATTCAATTCGGGGTTTCCTACAATGAGCAGTTCTTC.

About this clone: In the same sample, other DNA sequences code for this CDR3. The chain joins TRBV7-2 to TRBJ2-7; 12 bases are a match to TRBD2. The CDR3 is made up of 16 amino acids. The trim removed 1 base at V and 4 bases at J, leaving 5 bases unmatched. Germline V lookup: CDR1 SGHTA, CDR2 FQGNSA. This chain's CDR3 is CASSLGGLAGGYEQYF. DNA of the CDR3: TGTGCCAGCAGCTTAGGGGGGCTAGCGGGAGGGTACGAGCAGTACTTC.

This sequence joins TRBV10-1 and TRBJ2-7; no clear D gene. The CDR3 is 14 residues long. The V and J ends lost 0 bases and 2 bases respectively, with 8 bases between them. Germline V lookup: CDR1 WNHNN, CDR2 SYGVQD (reference sequence). This CDR3 is CASSESTTAYEQYF. The CDR3, as DNA: TGCGCCAGCAGTGAGTCCACGACTGCCTACGAGCAGTACTTC.

This chain links TRBV7-9 with TRBJ2-1; D gene unclear. Germline V gives CDR1 SEHNR, CDR2 FQNEAQ (reference sequence). Trimming pared 11 bases from V and 7 bases from J, leaving 9 bases between. This CDR3 has 10 amino acids. The CDR3 is CASGPNEQFF. The CDR3 DNA is TGTGCCTCCGGTCCGAATGAGCAGTTCTTC.

V usage is TRBV14 and J usage is TRBJ1-2, with TRBD1 identical over 8 bases. In germline, CDR1 is SGHDN, CDR2 FVKESK. J was trimmed by 0 bases and V by 4 bases; bases with no gene match: 13. The CDR3 extends over 18 amino acids. CDR3: CASSLGQGLPLTNYGYTF. For the CDR3, the DNA is TGTGCCAGCAGCCTTGGACAGGGACTCCCTCTGACTAACTATGGCTACACCTTC.

The chain couples TRBV29-1 to TRBJ2-1; possible D gene TRBD1, 5 bases. This CDR3 comprises 13 residues. Per the germline V gene, CDR1 is SQVTM and CDR2 is ANQGSEA. V lost 4 bases to trimming and J lost 6 bases, with 13 bases between them. The CDR3 region has the DNA TGCAGCGTTGCCAGGGCTAGGGGCAATGAGCAGTTCTTC. As protein: CSVARARGNEQFF.

The rearrangement links TRBV28 to TRBJ2-7; 7 bases match TRBD2. Germline values: CDR1 MDHEN, CDR2 SYDVKM. V gave up 5 bases and J gave up 3 bases; unmatched junction bases: 22. This CDR3 contains 19 residues. The CDR3 spells CASSPQENLLTTGGYEQYF. CDR3 nucleotides: TGTGCCAGCAGTCCCCAGGAAAACTTACTTACCACGGGAGGCTACGAGCAGTACTTC.

Here the CDR3 reads CASSFRGSTEAFF. CDR3 nucleotide sequence: TGTGCCAGCAGTTTCAGGGGAAGCACTGAAGCTTTCTTT. The chain is built from TRBV28 and TRBJ1-1; D possibly corresponds to TRBD1 (6 bases). V shed 3 bases and J shed 4 bases, with 9 bases lying between them. The germline gives CDR1 MDHEN, CDR2 SYDVKM. The CDR3 covers 13 residues. The whole variable domain, filled in from reference TRBV28 and TRBJ1-1, reads DVKVTQSSRYLVKRTGEKVFLECVQDMDHENMFWYRQDPGLGLRLIYFSYDVKMKEKGDIPEGYSVSREKKERFSLILESASTNQTSMYLCASSFRGSTEAFFGQGTRLTVV.

The chain carries TRBV3-1 (or the pseudogene TRBV3-2) and TRBJ2-7; D uncertain. Looked up from germline, CDR1 is LGHDT and CDR2 is YNNKEL (reference sequence). CDR3 length equals 14 residues. Trimming removed 2 bases at V and 2 bases at J, with 10 bases between. CDR3 sequence: CASSQLPGPYEQYF. The CDR3 DNA follows: TGTGCCAGCAGCCAATTGCCGGGTCCCTACGAGCAGTACTTC.

The V and J genes are TRBV28 and TRBJ1-1; 7 positions match TRBD1. Germline values: CDR1 MDHEN, CDR2 SYDVKM. The CDR3 spans 14 residues. J lost 11 bases, V lost 8 bases, and 17 bases had no gene match. CDR3 residues: CASVPWTGTVSAFF. For the CDR3, the DNA is TGTGCCAGCGTACCCTGGACCGGGACAGTGAGTGCTTTCTTT.

J is TRBJ1-2 and V is TRBV28; TRBD1 aligns across 7 bases. This CDR3 contains 15 residues. Germline-derived CDR1 and CDR2 are MDHEN and SYDVKM. V lost 4 bases to trimming and J lost 4 bases; unmatched junction nucleotides: 9. As DNA, the CDR3 is TGTGCCAGCAGTTCGACAGGGATCCCGCTCTATGGCTACACCTTC. Its translation is CASSSTGIPLYGYTF.

This chain uses TRBV28 with TRBJ2-7, with 10 bases identical to TRBD2. Looked up from germline, CDR1 is MDHEN and CDR2 is SYDVKM. V dropped 3 bases and J dropped 2; count of bases not matched to a gene: 4. The CDR3 consists of 15 residues. CDR3 DNA sequence: TGTGCCAGCAGTTTCGGGACTAGCGCCCCCTACGAGCAGTACTTC. Encoded protein: CASSFGTSAPYEQYF.

The chain recombines TRBV19 with TRBJ1-1; maybe TRBD1 (6 bases). From germline, CDR1 is LNHDA and CDR2 SQIVND (reference sequence). V dropped 3 bases and J dropped 1 base, with 9 bases sitting between them. The CDR3 length is 14 residues. The CDR3 coding sequence is TGTGCCAGTAGTATCCAGGGGCCGAACACTGAAGCTTTCTTT. This gives the protein CASSIQGPNTEAFF.

The chain uses TRBV5-6 and TRBJ2-3; 7 positions match TRBD1. The CDR3 consists of 16 residues. The V segment lost 4 bases and the J segment 2 bases; nucleotides outside the gene matches: 10. Germline lookup yields CDR1 SGHDT and CDR2 YYEEEE. CDR3 DNA sequence: TGTGCCAGCAGCGGGGGACGGGACAGTTCCACAGATACGCAGTATTTT. Residues: CASSGGRDSSTDTQYF. Full variable domain (rest looked up from reference TRBV5-6 and TRBJ2-3): DAGVTQSPTHLIKTRGQQVTLRCSPKSGHDTVSWYQQALGQGPQFIFQYYEEEERQRGNFPDRFSGHQFPNYSSELNVNALLLGDSALYLCASSGGRDSSTDTQYFGPGTRLTVL.

This clone was recorded once. The chain recombines TRBV7-8 with TRBJ2-1; 9 positions match TRBD2. The CDR3 is 19 amino acids. Germline lookup yields CDR1 SGHVS and CDR2 FQNEAQ. The junction had 24 bases not matched to a gene; V was cut back by 7 bases and J by 8 bases. The CDR3 loop reads CASNLLSSARGGGVDEQFF. Written as DNA, the CDR3 is TGTGCCAGCAACCTACTTTCCTCAGCGCGGGGGGGCGGCGTCGATGAGCAGTTCTTC. Filled out from reference TRBV7-8 and TRBJ2-1, the complete variable domain reads GAGVSQSPRYKVAKRGQDVALRCDPISGHVSLFWYQQALGQGPEFLTYFQNEAQLDKSGLPSDRFFAERPEGSVSTLKIQRTQQEDSAVYLCASNLLSSARGGGVDEQFFGPGTRLTVL.

This clone was detected only once. This chain's CDR3 is CASSQDGPSGGQETQYF. CDR3 DNA sequence: TGTGCCAGCAGCCAAGATGGGCCTAGCGGGGGACAAGAGACCCAGTACTTC. V gene TRBV4-2 combines with J gene TRBJ2-5; 10 bases are a match to TRBD2. This CDR3 is 17 amino acids long. The germline CDR1 and CDR2 sequences are LGHNA and YNFKEQ. The trim removed 0 bases at V and 2 bases at J, leaving 6 bases unmatched.

This sequence joins TRBV4-1 and TRBJ1-4; 9 bases match TRBD1. This CDR3 is built from 21 residues. J lost 2 bases, V lost 1 base, and 17 bases had no gene match. In germline, CDR1 is MGHRA, CDR2 YSYEKL. The CDR3 is CASSQGNPGQGRRATNEKLFF. Here the CDR3 DNA reads TGCGCCAGCAGCCAAGGTAATCCGGGACAGGGACGAAGGGCGACTAATGAAAAACTGTTTTTT.

This clone was observed a single time. The chain joins TRBV9 to TRBJ2-7; D remains unclear. V dropped 0 bases and J dropped 3 bases, with 10 bases sitting between them. Germline V gene sequence: CDR1 SGDLS, CDR2 YYNGEE. This CDR3 region has 14 residues. As DNA, the CDR3 is TGTGCCAGCAGCGTAGCGGGTGAAAGCTACGAGCAGTACTTC. Protein sequence: CASSVAGESYEQYF.

The chain links TRBV30 to TRBJ1-1, with D tentatively TRBD1 (6 bases). Germline assignment: CDR1 GTSNPN and CDR2 SVGIG (reference sequence). Trimming stripped 0 bases from V and 4 bases from J, with 6 bases between. CDR3 length: 12 residues. The CDR3 loop is CAWSVGGTEAFF. In DNA, the CDR3 is TGTGCCTGGAGTGTAGGGGGCACTGAAGCTTTCTTT.

The chain is built from TRBV11-2 and TRBJ2-1; TRBD1 might be the D (5 bases). The germline CDR1 and CDR2 sequences are SGHAT and FQNNGV. V gave up 6 bases and J gave up 5 bases, with 14 bases separating them. The CDR3 is 14 amino acids. This chain's CDR3 is CASRTPGRDNEQFF. Here the CDR3 DNA reads TGTGCCAGCAGGACTCCGGGCAGGGACAATGAGCAGTTCTTC.

This clone was seen just once. The gene calls are TRBV5-1 and TRBJ2-2; 7 nucleotides align to TRBD1. The CDR3 length is 18 residues. The germline gives CDR1 SGHRS, CDR2 YFSETQ. V dropped 5 bases and J dropped 0; count of bases not matched to a gene: 13. The CDR3 loop is CASSPAKGQPSNTGELFF. In DNA form, the CDR3 reads TGCGCCAGCAGTCCCGCTAAGGGACAGCCATCGAACACCGGGGAGCTGTTTTTT.

The V and J genes are TRBV4-1 and TRBJ1-3; a weak D match, TRBD1 (5 bases). V was pared by 6 bases and J by 4 bases, with 16 bases between. This CDR3 is built from 15 residues. The germline CDR1 and CDR2 sequences are MGHRA and YSYEKL. The DNA of the CDR3 is TGCGCCAGCAGTCGCGGGGGACTCGCCGGAAACACCATATATTTT. Protein: CASSRGGLAGNTIYF.

This clone has just a few counts. V usage is TRBV11-2 and J usage is TRBJ2-5, with 11 bases aligning to TRBD2. This CDR3 has 15 residues. Germline CDR1 SGHAT, CDR2 FQNNGV. J gave up 2 bases and V 4 bases, and 3 bases lay outside the gene matches. This CDR3 reads CASSYRTSGQETQYF. The DNA for the CDR3 is TGTGCCAGCAGCTACCGGACTAGCGGGCAAGAGACCCAGTACTTC. Combining the CDR3 with reference TRBV11-2 and TRBJ2-5 gives the whole variable domain EAGVAQSPRYKIIEKRQSVAFWCNPISGHATLYWYQQILGQGPKLLIQFQNNGVVDDSQLPKDRFSAERLKGVDSTLKIQPAKLEDSAVYLCASSYRTSGQETQYFGPGTRLLVL.